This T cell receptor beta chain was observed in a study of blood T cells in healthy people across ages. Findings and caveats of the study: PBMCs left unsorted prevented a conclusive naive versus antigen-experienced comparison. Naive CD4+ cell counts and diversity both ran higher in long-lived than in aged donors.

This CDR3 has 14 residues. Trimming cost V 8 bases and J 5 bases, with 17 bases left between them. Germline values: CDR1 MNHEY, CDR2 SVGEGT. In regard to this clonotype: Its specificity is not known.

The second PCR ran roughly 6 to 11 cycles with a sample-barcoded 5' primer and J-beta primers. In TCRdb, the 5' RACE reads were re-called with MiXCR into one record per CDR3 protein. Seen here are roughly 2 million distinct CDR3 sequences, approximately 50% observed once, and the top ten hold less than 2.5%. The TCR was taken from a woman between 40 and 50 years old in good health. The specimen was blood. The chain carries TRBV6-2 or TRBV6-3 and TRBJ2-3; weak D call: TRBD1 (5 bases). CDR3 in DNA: TGTGCCAGCGTAGGAAGGGGCGGCCGAGATACGCAGTATTTT. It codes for CASVGRGGRDTQYF.